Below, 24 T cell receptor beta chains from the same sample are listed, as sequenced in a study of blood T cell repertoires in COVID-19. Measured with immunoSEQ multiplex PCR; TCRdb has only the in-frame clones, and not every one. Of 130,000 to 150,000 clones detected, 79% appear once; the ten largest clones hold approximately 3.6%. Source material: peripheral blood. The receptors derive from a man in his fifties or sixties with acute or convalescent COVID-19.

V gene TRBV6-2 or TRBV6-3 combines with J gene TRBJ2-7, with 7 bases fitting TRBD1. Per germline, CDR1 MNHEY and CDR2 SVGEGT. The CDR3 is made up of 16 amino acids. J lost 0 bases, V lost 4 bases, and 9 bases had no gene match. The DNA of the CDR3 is TGTGCCAGCAGTTTTAGACAGGGAGTTGACTCCTACGAGCAGTACTTC. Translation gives CASSFRQGVDSYEQYF.

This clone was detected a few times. The DNA for the CDR3 is TGTGCCACCAGCGGGGGCGGGAGGGCCGGTGAGACCCAGTACTTC. The encoded protein is CATSGGGRAGETQYF. This rearrangement joins TRBV24-1 to TRBJ2-5; 9 nucleotides match TRBD2. The length of the CDR3 is 15 residues. Trimming removed 7 bases from V and 5 bases from J; junction bases left unmatched: 10. CDR1 is KGHDR, CDR2 SFDVKD, per germline.

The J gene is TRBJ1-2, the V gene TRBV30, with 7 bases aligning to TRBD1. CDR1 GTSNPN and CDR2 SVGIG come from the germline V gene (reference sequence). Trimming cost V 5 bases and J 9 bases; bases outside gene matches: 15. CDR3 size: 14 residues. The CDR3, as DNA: TGTGCCTGGCACCGGGACAGAGCGTATAGGAGCTACACCTTC. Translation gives CAWHRDRAYRSYTF.

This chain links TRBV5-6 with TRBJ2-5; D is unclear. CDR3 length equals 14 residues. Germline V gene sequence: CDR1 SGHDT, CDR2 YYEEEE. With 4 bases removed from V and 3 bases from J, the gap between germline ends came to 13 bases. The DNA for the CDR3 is TGTGCCAGCAGCGAACCCGACAAAGAAGAGACCCAGTACTTC. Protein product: CASSEPDKEETQYF.

The DNA of the CDR3 is TGTGCCAGCACCCTACTGCCTAGCGGGAGGGGGCCCGAGCAGTTCTTC. This gives the protein CASTLLPSGRGPEQFF. This sequence joins TRBV21-1 and TRBJ2-1; the table's TRBD2 call for D was not verified on the DNA. TRBV21-1 is a pseudogene segment. The CDR3 has 16 residues.

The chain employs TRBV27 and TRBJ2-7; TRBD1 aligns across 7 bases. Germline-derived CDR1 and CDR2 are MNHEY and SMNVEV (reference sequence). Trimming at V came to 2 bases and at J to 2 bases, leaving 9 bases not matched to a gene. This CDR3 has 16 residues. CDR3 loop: CASSLRAGTVTYEQYF. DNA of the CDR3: TGTGCCAGCAGTTTACGGGCCGGGACAGTCACCTACGAGCAGTACTTC.

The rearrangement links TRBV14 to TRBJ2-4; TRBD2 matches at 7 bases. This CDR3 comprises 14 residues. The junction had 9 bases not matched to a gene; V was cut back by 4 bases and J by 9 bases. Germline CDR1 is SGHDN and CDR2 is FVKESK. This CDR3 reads CASSPLGLVGIQYF. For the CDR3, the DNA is TGTGCCAGCAGCCCCTTAGGACTAGTCGGCATTCAGTACTTC.

The CDR3: CASSYSMAGRNQPQHF. The CDR3, as DNA: TGTGCCAGCAGTTACTCGATGGCAGGGCGCAATCAGCCCCAGCATTTT. This chain joins TRBV6-2 or TRBV6-3 and TRBJ1-5, with D possibly being TRBD1 (5 bases). Germline lookup yields CDR1 MNHEY and CDR2 SVGEGT. This CDR3 has 16 residues. Between the trimmed V and J ends, which lost 0 bases and 2 bases, there was a span of 11 bases.

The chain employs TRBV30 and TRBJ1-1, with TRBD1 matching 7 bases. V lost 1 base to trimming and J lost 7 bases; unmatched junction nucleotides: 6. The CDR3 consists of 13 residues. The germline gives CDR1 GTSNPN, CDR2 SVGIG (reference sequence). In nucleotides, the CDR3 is TGTGCCTGGAGTGCCACAGGGGCTGGTGAAGCTTTCTTT. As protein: CAWSATGAGEAFF.

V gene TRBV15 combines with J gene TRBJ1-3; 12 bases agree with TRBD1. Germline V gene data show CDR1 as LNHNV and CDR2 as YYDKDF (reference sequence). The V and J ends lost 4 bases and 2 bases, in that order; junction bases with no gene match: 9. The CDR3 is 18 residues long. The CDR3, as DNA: TGTGCCACCAGCAAAGAGGGAGGGACAGGGGGCGCTGGAAACACCATATATTTT. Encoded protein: CATSKEGGTGGAGNTIYF.

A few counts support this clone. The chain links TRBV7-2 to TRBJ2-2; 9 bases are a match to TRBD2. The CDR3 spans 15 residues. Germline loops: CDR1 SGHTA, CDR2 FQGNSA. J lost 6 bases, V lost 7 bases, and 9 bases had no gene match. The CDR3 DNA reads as TGTGCCAGCAACTTCGGCGGGAGGGTCTCCGGGGAGCTGTTTTTT. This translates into CASNFGGRVSGELFF.

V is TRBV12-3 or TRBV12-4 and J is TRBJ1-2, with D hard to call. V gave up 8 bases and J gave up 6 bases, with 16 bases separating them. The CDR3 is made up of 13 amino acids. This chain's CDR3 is CASLSGVTDGYTF. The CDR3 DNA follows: TGTGCCAGCCTGTCGGGAGTGACGGATGGCTACACCTTC.

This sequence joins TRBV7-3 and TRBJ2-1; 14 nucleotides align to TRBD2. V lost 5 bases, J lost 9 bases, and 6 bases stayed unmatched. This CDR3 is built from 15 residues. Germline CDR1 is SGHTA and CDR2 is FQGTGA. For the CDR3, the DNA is TGTGCCAGCAGCGCGGGACTAGCGGGAGCGAGTGAGCAGTTCTTC. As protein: CASSAGLAGASEQFF.

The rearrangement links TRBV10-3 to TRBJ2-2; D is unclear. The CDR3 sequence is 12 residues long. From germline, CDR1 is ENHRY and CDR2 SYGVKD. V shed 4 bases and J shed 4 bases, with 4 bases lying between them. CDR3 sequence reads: CAISVSTGELFF. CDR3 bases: TGTGCCATCAGTGTCTCCACCGGGGAGCTGTTTTTT.

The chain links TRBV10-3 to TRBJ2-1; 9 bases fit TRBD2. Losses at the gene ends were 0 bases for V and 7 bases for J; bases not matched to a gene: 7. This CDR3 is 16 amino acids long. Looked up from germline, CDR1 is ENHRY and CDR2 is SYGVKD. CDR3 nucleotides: TGTGCCATCAGTGAGTCGTCTAGCGGGGCCTGGAATGAGCAGTTCTTC. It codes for CAISESSSGAWNEQFF.

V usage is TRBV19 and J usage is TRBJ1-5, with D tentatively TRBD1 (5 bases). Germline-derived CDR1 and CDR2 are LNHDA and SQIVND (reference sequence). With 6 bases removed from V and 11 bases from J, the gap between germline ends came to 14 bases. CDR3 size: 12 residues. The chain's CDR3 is CASSADTRAQHF. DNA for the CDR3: TGTGCCAGTAGCGCCGATACCAGGGCCCAGCATTTT.

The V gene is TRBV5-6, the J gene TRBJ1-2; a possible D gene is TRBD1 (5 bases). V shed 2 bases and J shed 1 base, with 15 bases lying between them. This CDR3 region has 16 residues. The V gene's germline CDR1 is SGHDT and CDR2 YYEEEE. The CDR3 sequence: CASSFPRSRVNYGYTF. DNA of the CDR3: TGTGCCAGCAGCTTTCCCAGGAGCAGGGTTAACTATGGCTACACCTTC.

CDR3: CASSQGGTLPYEQYF. The DNA of the CDR3 is TGCGCCAGCAGCCAAGGCGGGACTCTTCCCTACGAGCAGTACTTC. The V and J genes are TRBV4-3 and TRBJ2-7, with a possible D match to TRBD2 (6 bases). CDR3 size: 15 residues. The germline V and J ends were trimmed by 1 base and 2 bases, with 12 bases remaining between them. Germline assignment: CDR1 LGHNA and CDR2 YSLEER.

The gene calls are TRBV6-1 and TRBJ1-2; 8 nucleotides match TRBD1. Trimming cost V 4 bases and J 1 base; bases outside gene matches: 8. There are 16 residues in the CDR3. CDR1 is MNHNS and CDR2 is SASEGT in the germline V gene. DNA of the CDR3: TGTGCCAGCAGTGGCTTCCGGGACAGGAGTAACTATGGCTACACCTTC. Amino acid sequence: CASSGFRDRSNYGYTF.

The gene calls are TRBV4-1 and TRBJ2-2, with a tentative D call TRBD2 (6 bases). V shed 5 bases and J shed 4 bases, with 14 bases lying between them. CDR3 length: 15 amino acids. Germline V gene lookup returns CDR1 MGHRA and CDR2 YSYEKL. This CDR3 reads CASSSESSVTGELFF. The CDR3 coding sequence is TGCGCCAGCAGCTCCGAGTCTAGCGTCACCGGGGAGCTGTTTTTT.

CDR3 region: CASSWGLAENTGELFF. The CDR3 region has the DNA TGCGCCAGCAGCTGGGGACTAGCGGAAAACACCGGGGAGCTGTTTTTT. The chain uses TRBV5-1 and TRBJ2-2; 11 nucleotides agree with TRBD2. Germline-derived CDR1 and CDR2 are SGHRS and YFSETQ. The CDR3 consists of 16 residues. V shed 3 bases and J 2 bases; nucleotides not matched to a gene: 3.

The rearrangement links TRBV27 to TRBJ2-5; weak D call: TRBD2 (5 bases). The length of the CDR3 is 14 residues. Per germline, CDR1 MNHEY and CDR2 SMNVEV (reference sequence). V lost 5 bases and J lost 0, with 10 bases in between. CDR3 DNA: TGTGCCAGCAGTAGGCTCGGGAACCAAGAGACCCAGTACTTC. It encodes CASSRLGNQETQYF.

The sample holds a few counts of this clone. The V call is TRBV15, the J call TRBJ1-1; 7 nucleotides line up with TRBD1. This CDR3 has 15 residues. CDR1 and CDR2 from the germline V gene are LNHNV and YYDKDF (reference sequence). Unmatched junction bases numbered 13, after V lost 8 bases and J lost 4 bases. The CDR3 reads CATRLGGTVTTEAFF. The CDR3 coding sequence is TGTGCCACCCGGTTAGGGGGCACGGTGACCACTGAAGCTTTCTTT. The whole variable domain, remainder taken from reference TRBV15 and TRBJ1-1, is DAMVIQNPRYQVTQFGKPVTLSCSQTLNHNVMYWYQQKSSQAPKLLFHYYDKDFNNEADTPDNFQSRRPNTSFCFLDIRSPGLGDTAMYLCATRLGGTVTTEAFFGQGTRLTVV.

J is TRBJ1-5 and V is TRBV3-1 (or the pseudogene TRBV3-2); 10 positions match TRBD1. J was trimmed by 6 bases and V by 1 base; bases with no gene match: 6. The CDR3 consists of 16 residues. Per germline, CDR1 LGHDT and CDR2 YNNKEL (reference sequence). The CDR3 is CASSQGTRDRGQPQHF. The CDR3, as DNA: TGTGCCAGCAGCCAAGGGACGCGGGACAGGGGTCAGCCCCAGCATTTT.